This TCR beta chain is from a study of shared clonotypes between healthy human individuals. Regarding this clone: The antigen is undetermined.

Using immunoSEQ multiplex PCR, the repertoire was profiled, and TCRdb retains in-frame clones only, with some absent. The data contain under 750,000 clones, over 55% of them singletons. CDR1 is MNHNS, CDR2 SASEGT, per germline. This CDR3 spans 16 amino acids. The V end lost 2 bases, the J end lost 1 base, and 14 bases lay between the germline ends. Study-wide results and caveats: Richness estimates generally favored naive over memory subsets. It was the few donors that limited the genetic and exposure-history diversity represented.

This sequence was found in a woman between 25 and 40 years old in good health. Sequenced material: memory CD4+ T cells sorted from blood. Subset denoted: CD45RA-negative fraction. V is TRBV6-1 and J is TRBJ1-1; D remains unclear. The CDR3 region is CASSESWFSENTEAFF. CDR3 DNA: TGTGCCAGCAGTGAATCGTGGTTCTCGGAGAACACTGAAGCTTTCTTT.